This T cell receptor (beta chain) was documented in a study of T cells in Graves' hyperthyroidism and ophthalmopathy. The CDR3 runs 12 residues. Trimming cost V 0 bases and J 12 bases, with 9 bases left between them. Looked up from germline, CDR1 is LNHDA and CDR2 is SQIVND (reference sequence). Amplification yielded TCR beta CDR3 regions, with RNA transcripts as the source. A set of HTBI primers served as the primers for a first-round RT-PCR of the TCR CDR3. MiXCR, run by TCRdb on the multiplex PCR reads, gives a single entry per CDR3 protein. Of roughly 380,000 distinct CDR3 sequences listed, around 14% are singletons.

The rearrangement links TRBV19 to TRBJ2-1, with D unresolved. The clonotype was recovered from a woman between 55 and 75 years old with Graves' hyperthyroidism. The source material was blood. The CDR3 spells CASSIDPPWQFF. The DNA of the CDR3 is TGTGCCAGTAGTATAGATCCCCCGTGGCAGTTCTTC.